The clone carrying this TCR beta chain was found many times. Its antigen is not identified. The sample comes from a study of T cells after yellow fever vaccination. Study-wide points: Contaminating bulk clonotypes could be abundant in FACS-sorted repertoires.

Each CDR3 protein is one row after TCRdb ran MiXCR on the 5' RACE reads. The repertoire includes some 120,000 distinct CDR3 sequences, roughly 9% of them detected once, and about 40% sits in the top ten. The CDR3 consists of 17 residues. V shed 5 bases and J 3 bases; nucleotides not matched to a gene: 5. Looked up from germline, CDR1 is SGHTA and CDR2 is FQGTGA. The chain carries TRBV7-3 and TRBJ2-1; TRBD2 aligns across 15 bases. The material was CD8+ T cells sorted from PBMCs, obtained on the day of the yellow fever booster vaccination. The clonotype was recovered from a man aged 18 to 35 who received the YFV17D yellow fever vaccine. DNA for the CDR3: TGTGCCAGCAGCCCCGGGACTAGCGGGGGGCTCTACAATGAGCAGTTCTTC. Its protein product is CASSPGTSGGLYNEQFF. The whole variable domain, remainder taken from reference TRBV7-3 and TRBJ2-1, is GAGVSQTPSNKVTEKGKYVELRCDPISGHTALYWYRQSLGQGPEFLIYFQGTGAADDSGLPNDRFFAVRPEGSVSTLKIQRTERGDSAVYLCASSPGTSGGLYNEQFFGPGTRLTVL.